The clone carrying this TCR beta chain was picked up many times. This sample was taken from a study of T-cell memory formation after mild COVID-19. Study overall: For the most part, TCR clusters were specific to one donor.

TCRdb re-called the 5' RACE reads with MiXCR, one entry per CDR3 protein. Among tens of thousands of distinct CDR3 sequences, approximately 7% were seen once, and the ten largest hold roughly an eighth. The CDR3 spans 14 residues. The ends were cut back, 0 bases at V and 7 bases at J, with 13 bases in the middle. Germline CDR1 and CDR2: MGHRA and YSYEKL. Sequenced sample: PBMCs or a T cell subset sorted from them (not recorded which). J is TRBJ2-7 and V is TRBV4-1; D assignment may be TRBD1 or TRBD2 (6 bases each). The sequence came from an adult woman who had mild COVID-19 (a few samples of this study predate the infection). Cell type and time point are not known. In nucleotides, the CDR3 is TGCGCCAGCAGCCAAGATCGGCAGGGGAGGGAGCAGTACTTC. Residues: CASSQDRQGREQYF.